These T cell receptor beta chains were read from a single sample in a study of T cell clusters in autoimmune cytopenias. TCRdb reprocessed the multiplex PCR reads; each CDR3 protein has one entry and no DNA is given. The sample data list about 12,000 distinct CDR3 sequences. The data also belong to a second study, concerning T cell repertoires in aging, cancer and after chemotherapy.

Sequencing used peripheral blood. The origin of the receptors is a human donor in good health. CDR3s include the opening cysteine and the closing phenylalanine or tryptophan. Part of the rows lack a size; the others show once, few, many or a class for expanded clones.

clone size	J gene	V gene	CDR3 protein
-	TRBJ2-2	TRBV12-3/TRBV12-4	CASSLKRDTGELFF
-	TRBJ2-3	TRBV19	CASTPSKGHTQYF
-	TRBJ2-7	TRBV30	CAWSVRGSGGSSYEQYF
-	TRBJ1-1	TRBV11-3	CASSSPRKPEAFF
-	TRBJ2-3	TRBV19	CASTDPWDNTDTQYF
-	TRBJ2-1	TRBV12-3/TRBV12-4	CASSWGLDNEQFF
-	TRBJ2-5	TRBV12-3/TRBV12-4	CASSEVGLAGGFETQYF
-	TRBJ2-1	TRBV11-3	CASSLTRGPYEQFF
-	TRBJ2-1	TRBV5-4	CASNFKTSGTYNEQFF
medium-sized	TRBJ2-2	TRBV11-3	CASSTKGHRNTGELFF
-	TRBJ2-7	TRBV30	CAWSPGGVTYEQYF
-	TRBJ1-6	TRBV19	CASSGVRNSPLHF
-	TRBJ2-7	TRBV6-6	CASSTPGLAGGEQYF
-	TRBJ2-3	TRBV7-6	CASSRGTDTQYF
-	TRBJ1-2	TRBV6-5	CASRPYPGDGYTF
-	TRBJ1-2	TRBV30	CAWRMTGNYGYTF
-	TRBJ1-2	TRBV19	CASSQFPTGDRDGYTF
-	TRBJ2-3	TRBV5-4	CASRRLASPDTQYF
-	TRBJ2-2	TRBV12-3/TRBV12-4	CASSWGQAGTGELFF
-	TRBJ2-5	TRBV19	CASSSGTGGKETQYF
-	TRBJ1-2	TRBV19	CASSLTLDSLGYTF
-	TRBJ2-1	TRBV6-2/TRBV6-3	CASSPRGDSYNEQFF
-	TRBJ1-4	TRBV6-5	CASSPSGRSNEKLFF
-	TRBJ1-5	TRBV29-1	CSVSEGGQPQHF
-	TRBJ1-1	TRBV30	CAWSAGDLRRTEAFF
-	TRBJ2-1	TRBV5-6	CASSQWGDNEQFF
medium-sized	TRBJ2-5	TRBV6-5	CASRRGGGETQYF
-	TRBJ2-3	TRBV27	CASFQGLGDTQYF
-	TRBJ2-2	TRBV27	CASGSSVGNTGELFF
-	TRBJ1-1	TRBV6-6	CASSYRRQGNTEAFF
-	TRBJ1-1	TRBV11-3	CASSVVTGAPSTEAFF
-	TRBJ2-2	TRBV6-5	CASGWKEAGELFF
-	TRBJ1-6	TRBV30	CAWTGQYNSPLHF
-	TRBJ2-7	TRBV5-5	CASSFGQSFSYEQYF
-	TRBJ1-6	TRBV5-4	CASSLGGVDSPLHF
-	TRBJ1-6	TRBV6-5	CASSYTTGSNSPLHF
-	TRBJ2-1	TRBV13	CASSTGSGYNEQFF
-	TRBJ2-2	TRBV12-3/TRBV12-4	CAISDNGGGPNTGELFF
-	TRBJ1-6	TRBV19	CASSRQGIESPLHF
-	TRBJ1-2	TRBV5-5	CASSLTGGNNYGYTF
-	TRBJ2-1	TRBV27	CASSNSGGPIYNEQFF
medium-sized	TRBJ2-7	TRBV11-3	CASSTRQYEQYF
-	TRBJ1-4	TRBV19	CASTDRLLNEKLFF
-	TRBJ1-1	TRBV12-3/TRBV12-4	CASSLQGFRGTEAFF